A single sample gave rise to the 22 T cell receptor beta chains below, sequenced in a study of blood T cell repertoires in COVID-19. Repertoires were generated with immunoSEQ multiplex PCR, while TCRdb's copy carries only in-frame clones and drops some. The data show 80,000 to 100,000 clones, with 70% to 90% seen just once and about 4.2% held by the top ten. Sample: peripheral blood. These receptors originate from a man aged 65-85 years with acute or convalescent COVID-19.

This clone was counted a single time. This sequence joins TRBV6-2 or TRBV6-3 and TRBJ2-5; 9 nucleotides line up with TRBD1. Germline CDR1 is MNHEY and CDR2 is SVGEGT. The CDR3 has 14 amino acids. The trim removed 4 bases at V and 5 bases at J, leaving 5 bases unmatched. CDR3 bases: TGTGCCAGCAGTTGGGGGACAGGGCAGGAGACCCAGTACTTC. It translates to CASSWGTGQETQYF.

This clone was seen a few times. The chain has TRBV5-1 and TRBJ2-2, with 10 bases aligning to TRBD1. The CDR3 extends over 16 amino acids. Germline V CDR1 and CDR2: SGHRS, YFSETQ. Losses at the gene ends were 0 bases for V and 6 bases for J; bases not matched to a gene: 5. CDR3 amino acids: CASSLALDRGAGELFF. The CDR3 DNA reads TGCGCCAGCAGCTTGGCCTTGGACAGGGGGGCCGGGGAGCTGTTTTTT.

The rearrangement joins TRBV10-3 to TRBJ1-2; TRBD1 matches at 9 bases. This CDR3 comprises 17 residues. V was pared by 4 bases and J by 6 bases, with 15 bases of the junction left unmatched. Germline V gives CDR1 ENHRY, CDR2 SYGVKD. The DNA of the CDR3 is TGTGCCATCAGTGGACGTTATCCGGGACAGGGAAATGATGGCTACACCTTC. Amino acids: CAISGRYPGQGNDGYTF.

This sequence joins TRBV5-1 and TRBJ2-2; 13 bases fit TRBD2. The CDR3 is 19 amino acids. The V gene end was trimmed by 0 bases and the J gene end by 0 bases; junction bases not matched to a gene: 5. CDR1 and CDR2 (germline): SGHRS, YFSETQ. CDR3 DNA: TGCGCCAGCAGCTTGGAGGGACTAGCGGGGACCGCGAACACCGGGGAGCTGTTTTTT. It encodes CASSLEGLAGTANTGELFF.

This sequence joins TRBV19 and TRBJ1-6; 9 bases align to TRBD1. The J segment lost 10 bases and the V segment lost 5 bases, leaving 9 bases of the junction unmatched. Germline CDR1 is LNHDA and CDR2 is SQIVND (reference sequence). The CDR3 runs 15 residues. This CDR3 reads CASSPPGQGISPLHF. CDR3 coding DNA: TGTGCCAGTAGTCCACCGGGACAGGGAATATCACCCCTCCACTTT.

The chain has TRBV6-5 and TRBJ2-7; 7 bases agree with TRBD1. The CDR3 totals 14 residues. The V segment lost 5 bases and the J segment 2 bases; nucleotides outside the gene matches: 6. Germline V gives CDR1 MNHEY, CDR2 SVGAGI. CDR3 region: CASSNRDRAYEQYF. CDR3 DNA: TGTGCCAGCAGTAACCGGGACAGAGCCTACGAGCAGTACTTC.

V gene TRBV21-1 combines with J gene TRBJ2-2; the table gives TRBD2 as D, unverified against the DNA. TRBV21-1 counts as a pseudogene. There are 22 residues in the CDR3. The DNA for the CDR3 is TGTGCCAGCAGCAAACGGTCGCTGCCAGACCCCGAGGCGGGGGTCGATAACGGGGAGCTGTTTTTT. Translating it yields CASSKRSLPDPEAGVDNGELFF.

The gene calls are TRBV12-3 or TRBV12-4 and TRBJ2-7; 7 bases agree with TRBD2. This CDR3 is built from 12 residues. The V segment lost 6 bases and the J segment 4 bases; nucleotides outside the gene matches: 3. The CDR3 nucleotides read TGTGCCAGCAGCCAACTAGCGTACGAGCAGTACTTC. It yields the protein CASSQLAYEQYF.

The chain employs TRBV5-1 and TRBJ2-5; TRBD2 is a possible D gene (6 bases). Germline CDR1 SGHRS, CDR2 YFSETQ. The CDR3 has 13 amino acids. Trimming took off 1 base at V and 3 bases at J, with 7 bases between the two ends. The CDR3 spells CASSLWGEETQYF. Written as DNA, the CDR3 is TGCGCCAGCAGCTTGTGGGGGGAAGAGACCCAGTACTTC.

This chain connects TRBV5-4 to TRBJ2-1; 12 nucleotides agree with TRBD2. Germline CDR1 reads SGHNT; CDR2 reads YYREEE (reference sequence). This CDR3 is 17 amino acids long. V lost 4 bases, J lost 2 bases, and 7 bases stayed unmatched. This chain's CDR3 is CASSRTSGGLTYNEQFF. The CDR3 bases are TGTGCCAGCAGCCGAACTAGCGGGGGGCTGACCTACAATGAGCAGTTCTTC.

The chain has TRBV10-3 and TRBJ2-1; a weak D match, TRBD2 (5 bases). V lost 9 bases to trimming and J lost 2 bases, with 8 bases between them. CDR1 and CDR2 from the germline V gene are ENHRY and SYGVKD. The CDR3 is made up of 12 amino acids. In DNA, the CDR3 is TGTGCCATTGGGGAGACCTACAATGAGCAGTTCTTC. Translating gives CAIGETYNEQFF.

The gene calls are TRBV5-6 and TRBJ1-2; D gene uncertain. The CDR3 is 14 amino acids. CDR1 and CDR2 (germline): SGHDT, YYEEEE. V shed 1 base and J shed 2 bases, with 9 bases lying between them. CDR3 in amino acids: CASSLPTDNYGYTF. CDR3 DNA: TGTGCCAGCAGCTTGCCTACAGACAACTATGGCTACACCTTC.

DNA of the CDR3: TGTGCCAGCAGTCCGTCAGGGGGCGTGTACGAGCAGTACTTC. Encoded protein: CASSPSGGVYEQYF. The rearrangement joins TRBV6-5 to TRBJ2-7, with TRBD1 identical over 8 bases. Germline CDR1 is MNHEY and CDR2 is SVGAGI. There are 14 residues in the CDR3. Trimming at V came to 5 bases and at J to 4 bases, leaving 7 bases not matched to a gene.

V gene TRBV5-4 combines with J gene TRBJ1-6, with D possibly matching TRBD1 (5 bases). V was shortened by 0 bases and J by 0 bases, with 7 bases between the two germline ends. CDR1 SGHNT and CDR2 YYREEE come from the germline V gene (reference sequence). This CDR3 has 16 amino acids. The CDR3: CASSLAGSSYNSPLHF. CDR3 DNA sequence: TGTGCCAGCAGCTTGGCAGGGTCCTCCTATAATTCACCCCTCCACTTT.

The chain carries TRBV18 and TRBJ1-3; 7 bases match TRBD1. The CDR3 is made up of 15 amino acids. J gave up 2 bases and V 3 bases, and 4 bases lay outside the gene matches. Germline V lookup: CDR1 KGHSH, CDR2 LQKENI. As DNA, the CDR3 is TGTGCCAGCTCACCTGGACAGGCTACTGGAAACACCATATATTTT. Translated, it gives CASSPGQATGNTIYF. The full variable domain, its missing parts supplied by reference TRBV18 and TRBJ1-3, is NAGVMQNPRHLVRRRGQEARLRCSPMKGHSHVYWYRQLPEEGLKFMVYLQKENIIDESGMPKERFSAEFPKEGPSILRIQQVVRGDSAAYFCASSPGQATGNTIYFGEGSWLTVV.

The rearrangement uses TRBV5-4 and TRBJ2-5; unclear D gene. Trimming removed 1 base from V and 0 bases from J, with 4 bases in between. Germline CDR1 SGHNT, CDR2 YYREEE (reference sequence). The CDR3 extends over 13 amino acids. The CDR3 sequence: CASSLHNQETQYF. As DNA, the CDR3 is TGTGCCAGCAGCTTGCACAACCAAGAGACCCAGTACTTC.

The V call is TRBV6-5, the J call TRBJ1-3; TRBD1 agrees at 7 bases. This CDR3 comprises 16 residues. Germline-derived CDR1 and CDR2 are MNHEY and SVGAGI. The junction had 10 bases not matched to a gene; V was cut back by 0 bases and J by 8 bases. CDR3 nucleotide sequence: TGTGCCAGCAGTTACTCATTCCAGGGGGTCGGTGACACCATATATTTT. Translated, it gives CASSYSFQGVGDTIYF.

The V call is TRBV19, the J call TRBJ2-5, with D possibly matching TRBD1 (5 bases). CDR3 length: 14 amino acids. Germline CDR1 is LNHDA and CDR2 is SQIVND (reference sequence). V was trimmed by 5 bases and J by 2 bases, leaving 12 bases between them. The CDR3 DNA reads TGTGCCAGTAGTCCCACAGGTCTTCAAGAGACCCAGTACTTC. Its translation: CASSPTGLQETQYF. Full variable domain (rest looked up from reference TRBV19 and TRBJ2-5): DGGITQSPKYLFRKEGQNVTLSCEQNLNHDAMYWYRQDPGQGLRLIYYSQIVNDFQKGDIAEGYSVSREKKESFPLTVTSAQKNPTAFYLCASSPTGLQETQYFGPGTRLLVL.

This chain uses TRBV6-6 with TRBJ1-2; no firm D call. The V end lost 6 bases, the J end lost 5 bases, and 19 bases lay between the germline ends. The CDR3 runs 15 residues. CDR1 and CDR2 (germline): MNHNY, SVGAGI (reference sequence). The CDR3 loop is CASSPWEATNYGYTF. The CDR3 nucleotides are TGTGCCAGCAGCCCTTGGGAGGCGACGAATTATGGCTACACCTTC.

This clone was seen only a few times. V gene TRBV27 combines with J gene TRBJ2-7; no definite D call. The CDR3 covers 14 residues. V was shortened by 6 bases and J by 0 bases, with 12 bases between the two germline ends. The germline gives CDR1 MNHEY, CDR2 SMNVEV (reference sequence). The CDR3 DNA sequence: TGTGCCAGCAGCCCCCGCGCGGTCTCCTACGAGCAGTACTTC. It specifies CASSPRAVSYEQYF.

In DNA, the CDR3 is TGTGCCAGCAGCGCGACAGGGATGAGAGGCGGCTACACCTTC. Its protein is CASSATGMRGGYTF. The chain recombines TRBV9 with TRBJ1-2; 7 nucleotides align to TRBD1. The CDR3 sequence is 14 residues long. J lost 8 bases, V lost 3 bases, and 10 bases had no gene match. CDR1 and CDR2 (germline): SGDLS, YYNGEE.

In DNA, the CDR3 is TGTGCCAGCAGCGTAGGGGGAGGGGAGCCCCAGCATTTT. It yields the protein CASSVGGGEPQHF. This rearrangement joins TRBV9 to TRBJ1-5, with D possibly matching TRBD1 (5 bases). Germline CDR1 and CDR2: SGDLS and YYNGEE. This CDR3 contains 13 residues. V gave up 0 bases and J gave up 8 bases, with 9 bases separating them.